Listed below are T cell receptor beta chains from one sample, sequenced in a study of cytomegalovirus exposure and HLA in healthy donors. Method: immunoSEQ multiplex PCR; TCRdb's copy keeps in-frame clones and lacks some. The data contain 200,000 to 300,000 clones, 75% to 85% of them singletons. The sample taken for sequencing was PBMCs. The receptors originated from a woman aged 55-70 years in good health and CMV-seropositive. CDR3s include the opening cysteine and the closing phenylalanine or tryptophan. A D gene is named only where the DNA matches it firmly. A row's size may be missing; if present it is once, few, many or a size class.

TRBV5-1	TRBJ2-1	TRBD1	few	CASSLQGAQATTQFF	TGCGCCAGCAGCTTACAGGGGGCGCAGGCTACGACTCAGTTCTTC
TRBV28	TRBJ1-2	TRBD1	.	CASIQGHGYTF	TGTGCCAGCATACAGGGGCATGGCTACACCTTC
TRBV9	TRBJ1-1	.	few	CASSVGRVNTEAFF	TGTGCCAGCAGCGTAGGAAGAGTGAACACTGAAGCTTTCTTT
TRBV10-2	TRBJ2-5	.	.	CASSELAGTQYF	TGCGCCAGCAGTGAGCTAGCTGGGACCCAGTACTTC
TRBV29-1	TRBJ1-1	.	once	CSSKQGNTEAFF	TGCAGCTCTAAACAGGGGAACACTGAAGCTTTCTTT
TRBV5-1	TRBJ2-7	.	few	CASSLVSDSYEQYF	TGCGCCAGCAGCTTGGTTTCAGATTCCTACGAGCAGTACTTC
TRBV7-2	TRBJ1-4	TRBD1	.	CASSRRQGLNEKLFF	TGTGCCAGCAGCAGAAGACAGGGTCTTAATGAAAAACTGTTTTTT
TRBV10-1	TRBJ1-2	.	.	CASSAQGPYGYTF	TGCGCCAGCAGTGCCCAGGGTCCCTATGGCTACACCTTC
TRBV5-4	TRBJ2-3	.	.	CASSLAGADTQYF	TGTGCCAGCAGCTTGGCGGGGGCAGATACGCAGTATTTT
TRBV11-2	TRBJ2-7	.	.	CASSHYEQYF	TGTGCCAGCAGTCACTACGAGCAGTACTTC
TRBV18	TRBJ1-5	.	.	CASSPSTGSDQPQHF	TGTGCCAGCTCACCATCGACAGGCTCCGATCAGCCCCAGCATTTT
TRBV7-2	TRBJ1-5	TRBD1	few	CASSRQGGYSNQPQHF	TGTGCCAGCAGCCGACAGGGTGGCTATAGCAATCAGCCCCAGCATTTT
TRBV1	TRBJ2-7	.	.	CTSSQEFDSSYEQYF	TGCACCAGCAGCCAAGAATTCGACAGCTCCTACGAGCAGTACTTC
TRBV4-1	TRBJ2-7	TRBD2	.	CASSPRGIQAGHYEQYF	TGCGCCAGCAGCCCCCGGGGCATCCAAGCGGGGCACTACGAGCAGTACTTC
TRBV19	TRBJ2-1	TRBD2	.	CASSTSTGGPHNEQFF	TGTGCCAGTAGTACTTCCACGGGAGGGCCCCACAATGAGCAGTTCTTC
TRBV4-2	TRBJ1-5	TRBD1	.	CASSHGTGGMRSNQPQHF	TGTGCCAGCAGCCACGGGACAGGGGGAATGAGGAGCAATCAGCCCCAGCATTTT
TRBV28	TRBJ1-1	TRBD1	.	CASSFPITGGAVEAFF	TGTGCCAGCAGTTTCCCAATAACAGGGGGGGCGGTTGAAGCTTTCTTT
TRBV6-4	TRBJ2-1	.	.	CASKRDSGGEQFF	TGTGCCAGCAAGAGGGATTCGGGCGGTGAGCAGTTCTTC
TRBV30	TRBJ2-7	TRBD2	few	CAWRVAGAHEQYF	TGTGCCTGGAGGGTAGCGGGAGCTCACGAGCAGTACTTC
TRBV6-5	TRBJ2-3	TRBD1	.	CATRRGQGIHTQYF	TGTGCCACCCGCCGAGGACAGGGGATACATACGCAGTATTTT
TRBV7-2	TRBJ2-5	TRBD2	.	CASSLTSGSQTQYF	TGTGCCAGCAGCCTCACTAGCGGGAGTCAGACCCAGTACTTC
TRBV27	TRBJ1-4	.	.	CASRGGTNEKLFF	TGTGCCAGCAGAGGGGGAACTAATGAAAAACTGTTTTTT
TRBV6-5	TRBJ2-3	.	.	CASSYGRGTDTQYF	TGTGCCAGCAGTTACGGTCGGGGCACAGATACGCAGTATTTT
TRBV7-9	TRBJ2-1	TRBD2	.	CASSLVAGVKNEQFF	TGTGCCAGCAGCTTAGTAGCGGGAGTTAAGAATGAGCAGTTCTTC
TRBV4-1	TRBJ2-5	.	.	CASSQDYPRLIETQYF	TGCGCCAGCAGCCAAGATTATCCCCGACTAATAGAGACCCAGTACTTC
TRBV20-1	TRBJ1-1	.	.	CSASRTEAFF	TGCAGTGCTAGTCGTACTGAAGCTTTCTTT
TRBV7-2	TRBJ2-7	.	few	CASSPFGPYYEQYF	TGTGCCAGCAGCCCCTTTGGCCCGTACTACGAGCAGTACTTC
TRBV7-2	TRBJ2-7	TRBD1	.	CASRPGDRRYSYEQYF	TGTGCCAGCAGACCAGGGGACAGGAGATACTCCTACGAGCAGTACTTC
TRBV6-6	TRBJ2-7	.	few	CASTDGGGFNEQYF	TGTGCCAGCACAGATGGGGGCGGGTTCAACGAGCAGTACTTC
TRBV4-1	TRBJ2-7	TRBD2	.	CASSQGAGGGSYEQYF	TGCGCCAGCAGCCAGGGAGCGGGAGGGGGATCCTACGAGCAGTACTTC
TRBV7-6	TRBJ2-3	.	.	CASSHQGQVTDTQYF	TGTGCCAGCAGCCACCAGGGTCAGGTCACAGATACGCAGTATTTT
TRBV5-4	TRBJ1-1	.	.	CASSRRRDESTEAFF	TGTGCCAGCAGCCGCAGGAGGGATGAGAGCACTGAAGCTTTCTTT
TRBV29-1	TRBJ2-7	TRBD2	.	CSVGAGVNEQYF	TGCAGCGTTGGAGCGGGAGTTAACGAGCAGTACTTC
TRBV28	TRBJ1-2	.	.	CASRGQVGGYTF	TGTGCCAGCAGGGGTCAGGTCGGTGGCTACACCTTC
TRBV5-4	TRBJ2-7	TRBD1	.	CASSYRQGDYYEQYF	TGTGCCAGCAGTTATCGACAGGGGGATTACTACGAGCAGTACTTC
TRBV9	TRBJ1-4	TRBD1	.	CASSVGQGINEKLFF	TGTGCCAGCAGCGTAGGACAGGGCATTAATGAAAAACTGTTTTTT
TRBV11-2	TRBJ2-7	.	.	CASSLGTAEQYF	TGTGCCAGCAGCTTAGGGACAGCCGAGCAGTACTTC
TRBV14	TRBJ2-3	.	.	CASSDARDKVYTDTQYF	TGTGCCAGCAGTGATGCCCGGGACAAAGTCTACACAGATACGCAGTATTTT
TRBV7-3	TRBJ1-2	.	.	CASSLGGPNYGYTF	TGTGCCAGCAGCTTAGGCGGGCCTAACTATGGCTACACCTTC
TRBV18	TRBJ2-2	TRBD2	.	CASSPLTSGMSGELFF	TGTGCCAGCTCACCACTCACTAGCGGGATGTCCGGGGAGCTGTTTTTT
TRBV15	TRBJ2-5	.	.	CATSRDHPTQYF	TGTGCCACCAGCAGAGATCATCCGACCCAGTACTTC
TRBV28	TRBJ1-2	.	.	CASSLIGDGYTF	TGTGCCAGCAGTTTAATCGGGGATGGCTACACCTTC
TRBV5-6	TRBJ2-5	.	few	CASSSLAGRETQYF	TGTGCCAGCAGCTCCCTCGCAGGAAGGGAGACCCAGTACTTC
TRBV7-9	TRBJ1-1	.	.	CSSSQQSGTEAFF	TGTTCCAGCAGCCAACAAAGCGGCACTGAAGCTTTCTTT
TRBV4-2	TRBJ2-7	.	.	CASSQAPEGTMGYEQYF	TGTGCCAGCAGCCAAGCTCCGGAGGGAACTATGGGATACGAGCAGTACTTC
TRBV5-1	TRBJ1-1	.	.	CASSSIQGGTEAFF	TGCGCCAGCAGCTCGATTCAGGGAGGCACTGAAGCTTTCTTT
TRBV29-1	TRBJ2-1	TRBD2	.	CSGLAGNYNEQFF	TGCAGCGGCTTAGCGGGAAACTACAATGAGCAGTTCTTC
TRBV10-1	TRBJ2-1	.	.	CASSFGTLRSNEQFF	TGCGCCAGCAGTTTCGGGACTCTCAGGTCCAATGAGCAGTTCTTC
TRBV5-8	TRBJ2-7	.	.	CASSQPAGTPDYEQYF	TGTGCCAGCAGCCAACCCGCCGGGACACCCGACTACGAGCAGTACTTC
TRBV10-1	TRBJ2-7	TRBD2	few	CASSESRGLDSYEQYF	TGCGCCAGCAGTGAGTCGCGGGGACTAGACTCCTACGAGCAGTACTTC
TRBV9	TRBJ2-7	.	few	CASSVDSLPYEQYF	TGTGCCAGCAGCGTAGACTCTCTCCCCTACGAGCAGTACTTC
TRBV30	TRBJ2-7	.	.	CAWSRASVFYEQYF	TGTGCCTGGAGTCGGGCTAGCGTATTCTACGAGCAGTACTTC
TRBV15	TRBJ2-1	TRBD1	once	CATGRGQGFDNEQFF	TGTGCCACCGGGCGGGGACAGGGCTTTGACAATGAGCAGTTCTTC